One and the same sample provided the 22 T cell receptor beta chains below, sequenced in a study of T-cell reconstitution after alpha-beta-depleted transplantation in children. It was with unique molecular identifiers that the TCRbeta library was prepared. From the PCR reads, TCRdb called clonotypes with MiXCR, one entry per CDR3 protein. The table records about 600,000 distinct CDR3 sequences, about 11% of them present only once. Sequences were derived from PBMCs from the stem cell graft donor, sampled from the stem cell graft. The receptors shown here come from a human donor who donated a stem cell graft to a child with acute myeloid leukemia.

The chain employs TRBV5-1 and TRBJ2-3; D gene ambiguous. There are 16 residues in the CDR3. Germline loops: CDR1 SGHRS, CDR2 YFSETQ. Trimming removed 1 base at V and 2 bases at J, with 14 bases between. The CDR3, as DNA: TGCGCCAGCAGCTTGACTATAGCTCTCCTCACAGATACGCAGTATTTT. Its translation: CASSLTIALLTDTQYF.

V and J are TRBV29-1 and TRBJ2-7; D might be TRBD2 (6 bases). CDR3 length: 13 residues. Per the germline V gene, CDR1 is SQVTM and CDR2 is ANQGSEA. The V and J ends lost 6 bases and 2 bases respectively, with 14 bases between them. CDR3 in amino acids: CSVRGDSTYEQYF. In DNA, the CDR3 is TGCAGCGTCCGCGGGGACTCCACCTACGAGCAGTACTTC.

This clonotype occurred a few times. The chain has TRBV12-3 or TRBV12-4 and TRBJ1-6; D uncertain. The ends were cut back, 1 base at V and 8 bases at J, with 12 bases in the middle. The CDR3 loop spans 15 amino acids. CDR3 bases: TGTGCCAGCAGTTTAGGGGGTTCCAATCATTCACCCCTCCACTTT. Amino acid sequence: CASSLGGSNHSPLHF.

This clonotype was detected ten times or more. The rearrangement links TRBV6-5 to TRBJ2-1, with 9 bases aligning to TRBD1. CDR1 and CDR2 from the germline V gene are MNHEY and SVGAGI. The CDR3 spans 14 residues. After removal of 0 bases from V and 9 bases from J, the junction contained 3 bases not matched to a gene. DNA for the CDR3: TGTGCCAGCAGTTACTCGGGACAGGGTCGTGAGCAGTTCTTC. It specifies CASSYSGQGREQFF.

The V and J genes are TRBV30 and TRBJ1-5; the D is unclear. The ends were cut back, 2 bases at V and 5 bases at J, with 16 bases in the middle. The CDR3 sequence is 15 residues long. From germline, CDR1 is GTSNPN and CDR2 SVGIG (reference sequence). This CDR3 reads CAWSRPAGLDQPQHF. CDR3 coding DNA: TGTGCCTGGAGTCGTCCGGCTGGGTTGGATCAGCCCCAGCATTTT.

This clonotype showed up many times. This chain connects TRBV9 to TRBJ1-2; D gene ambiguous. This CDR3 is 15 amino acids long. With 4 bases removed from V and 3 bases from J, the gap between germline ends came to 16 bases. Per germline, CDR1 SGDLS and CDR2 YYNGEE. The CDR3 coding sequence is TGTGCCAGCAGCCCCGGTAGGATTATTCACTATGGCTACACCTTC. Translated, it gives CASSPGRIIHYGYTF. Looking up the rest from reference TRBV9 and TRBJ1-2 gives the full variable domain: DSGVTQTPKHLITATGQRVTLRCSPRSGDLSVYWYQQSLDQGLQFLIQYYNGEERAKGNILERFSAQQFPDLHSELNLSSLELGDSALYFCASSPGRIIHYGYTFGSGTRLTVV.

In its sample, this clonotype was seen many times. The chain recombines TRBV20-1 with TRBJ2-3; weak D call: TRBD1 (6 bases). Trimming removed 3 bases from V and 7 bases from J, with 26 bases in between. Germline values: CDR1 DFQATT, CDR2 SNEGSKA (reference sequence). There are 17 residues in the CDR3. This CDR3 reads CSARVLGRTEPTYTQYF. DNA of the CDR3: TGCAGTGCTAGGGTTTTAGGACGGACAGAACCCACCTATACGCAGTATTTT.

This clonotype came up many times. The V gene is TRBV5-1, the J gene TRBJ2-1; D is perhaps TRBD2 (6 bases). Germline-derived CDR1 and CDR2 are SGHRS and YFSETQ. The CDR3 is 12 amino acids. The V gene lost 0 bases and the J gene lost 10 bases, with 8 bases spanning the gap. DNA for the CDR3: TGCGCCAGCAGCTTGGCGGGAGCGGAGCAGTTCTTC. Its protein is CASSLAGAEQFF.

The rearrangement uses TRBV7-9 and TRBJ2-7, with 9 nucleotides matching TRBD1. This CDR3 is 15 amino acids long. Germline loops: CDR1 SEHNR, CDR2 FQNEAQ (reference sequence). After removal of 5 bases from V and 5 bases from J, the junction contained 10 bases not matched to a gene. In DNA, the CDR3 is TGTGCCAGCAGCCTCTTTGGGGACAGGGACCACGAGCAGTACTTC. This gives the protein CASSLFGDRDHEQYF.

The V and J genes are TRBV4-2 and TRBJ2-5; D gene uncertain. Germline V gives CDR1 LGHNA, CDR2 YNFKEQ. Trimming pared 0 bases from V and 7 bases from J, leaving 9 bases between. The CDR3 runs to 13 residues. This CDR3 reads CASSQDVRGTQYF. CDR3 nucleotides: TGTGCCAGCAGCCAAGACGTTCGCGGGACCCAGTACTTC.

This clonotype has a handful of counts. The chain uses TRBV6-1 and TRBJ1-5; 7 nucleotides agree with TRBD1. The CDR3 is 15 residues long. V shed 8 bases, J shed 3 bases, and the junction held 10 bases outside the gene matches. Germline assignment: CDR1 MNHNS and CDR2 SASEGT. Written as DNA, the CDR3 is TGTGCCAGCCTCATGGACAGGAATTACAATCAGCCCCAGCATTTT. Its protein product is CASLMDRNYNQPQHF.

Comment on this clonotype: Relative to the germline gene, one junction end is altered; a read error may explain this. The rearrangement links TRBV7-7 to TRBJ2-7; no definite D call. The germline V gene encodes CDR1 SSHAT and CDR2 FNYEAQ (reference sequence). The CDR3 length is 13 residues. In nucleotides, the CDR3 is TGTGCTAGCAGCCAGGACGGAACCTACGAGCAGTACTTC. Translation gives CASSQDGTYEQYF. The variable domain in full, completed from reference TRBV7-7 and TRBJ2-7, reads GAGVSQSPRYKVTKRGQDVTLRCDPISSHATLYWYQQALGQGPEFLTYFNYEAQPDKSGLPSDRFSAERPEGSISTLTIQRTEQRDSAMYRCASSQDGTYEQYFGPGTRLTVT.

The genes are TRBV6-2 or TRBV6-3 and TRBJ2-7; possibly TRBD2 for D (6 bases). CDR1 and CDR2 (germline): MNHEY, SVGEGT. This CDR3 has 14 amino acids. Trimming stripped 0 bases from V and 3 bases from J, with 9 bases between. CDR3 bases: TGTGCCAGCAGTTACTCGGAGGGGCTCTACGAGCAGTACTTC. Amino acid sequence: CASSYSEGLYEQYF.

This clonotype was seen a handful of times. A much larger clonotype is one base distant, so this may be a read error. The gene calls are TRBV2 and TRBJ2-7; 10 bases are a match to TRBD2. The J segment lost 4 bases and the V segment lost 7 bases, leaving 4 bases of the junction unmatched. Per the germline V gene, CDR1 is SNHLY and CDR2 is FYNNEI. This CDR3 spans 13 amino acids. DNA of the CDR3: TGTGCCAGCAATCCTAGCGGGAGTTACGAGCAGTACTTC. It encodes CASNPSGSYEQYF.

This sequence joins TRBV29-1 and TRBJ2-7, with D uncertain. Germline CDR1 and CDR2: SQVTM and ANQGSEA. Trimming shortened V by 5 bases and J by 1 base, and 6 bases separated the two germline ends. There are 11 residues in the CDR3. CDR3 DNA: TGCAGCGTTTACAGATCCTACGAGCAGTACTTC. Translated: CSVYRSYEQYF.

The CDR3 DNA is TGTGCCGTCAAACTAGAGTTCCAAGAGACCCAGTACTTC. It codes for CAVKLEFQETQYF. The V and J genes are TRBV5-4 and TRBJ2-5, with D possibly being TRBD2 (5 bases). Trimming left V 10 bases short and J 1 base short, with 14 bases between. Looked up from germline, CDR1 is SGHNT and CDR2 is YYREEE (reference sequence). The CDR3 loop spans 13 amino acids.

The gene calls are TRBV28 and TRBJ2-6; 10 nucleotides line up with TRBD1. The length of the CDR3 is 17 residues. The germline V gene encodes CDR1 MDHEN and CDR2 SYDVKM. The V and J ends lost 5 bases and 4 bases, in that order; junction bases with no gene match: 8. Here the CDR3 reads CASSSPGTGAGANVLTF. Here the CDR3 DNA reads TGTGCCAGCAGTAGTCCCGGGACAGGGGCGGGGGCCAACGTCCTGACTTTC.

This clonotype has a count of ten or more. This chain uses TRBV27 with TRBJ2-1; D remains ambiguous. The CDR3 is 17 residues long. Deletions cut 2 bases from V and 0 bases from J, with 14 bases between. CDR1 MNHEY and CDR2 SMNVEV come from the germline V gene (reference sequence). DNA for the CDR3: TGTGCCAGCAGTTTAGGTACTGGTCCTAGCTCCTACAATGAGCAGTTCTTC. Protein product: CASSLGTGPSSYNEQFF.

The CDR3 loop reads CASSIGRDTEAFF. The CDR3 DNA follows: TGTGCCAGTAGTATTGGCAGGGACACTGAAGCTTTCTTT. The rearrangement uses TRBV19 and TRBJ1-1; possibly TRBD1 for D (5 bases). The CDR3 is made up of 13 amino acids. V was trimmed by 3 bases and J by 3 bases, leaving 8 bases between them. The germline V gene encodes CDR1 LNHDA and CDR2 SQIVND (reference sequence).

The table lists this clonotype with a few counts. The V call is TRBV24-1, the J call TRBJ2-1; the match to TRBD1 covers 7 bases. The germline CDR1 and CDR2 sequences are KGHDR and SFDVKD. The V and J ends lost 4 bases and 1 base, in that order; junction bases with no gene match: 6. The length of the CDR3 is 16 residues. CDR3 sequence: CATSDRQGTSYNEQFF. CDR3 DNA sequence: TGTGCCACCAGTGACCGACAGGGAACATCCTACAATGAGCAGTTCTTC.

The chain couples TRBV6-5 to TRBJ1-2; D call uncertain. Trimming removed 5 bases at V and 1 base at J, with 11 bases between. CDR1 and CDR2 from the germline V gene are MNHEY and SVGAGI. This CDR3 has 14 amino acids. The CDR3 region has the DNA TGTGCCAGCAGTCCCATCCCAGTTAACTATGGCTACACCTTC. Amino acids: CASSPIPVNYGYTF.

The J gene is TRBJ2-7, the V gene TRBV7-2; the match to TRBD2 covers 7 bases. The CDR3 loop spans 16 amino acids. The trim removed 1 base at V and 4 bases at J, leaving 10 bases unmatched. Germline loops: CDR1 SGHTA, CDR2 FQGNSA. The CDR3 reads CASSLGSGGGGYEQYF. In nucleotides, the CDR3 is TGTGCCAGCAGCTTAGGGTCGGGAGGAGGCGGTTACGAGCAGTACTTC. The full variable domain, rest sourced from reference TRBV7-2 and TRBJ2-7, is GAGVSQSPSNKVTEKGKDVELRCDPISGHTALYWYRQSLGQGLEFLIYFQGNSAPDKSGLPSDRFSAERTGGSVSTLTIQRTQQEDSAVYLCASSLGSGGGGYEQYFGPGTRLTVT.